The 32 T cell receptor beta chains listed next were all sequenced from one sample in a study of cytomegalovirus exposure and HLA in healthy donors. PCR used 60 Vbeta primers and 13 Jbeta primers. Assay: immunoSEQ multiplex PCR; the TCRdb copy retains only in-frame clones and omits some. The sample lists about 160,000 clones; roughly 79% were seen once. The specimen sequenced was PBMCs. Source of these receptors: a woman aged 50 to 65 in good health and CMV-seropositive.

CDR3 residues: CASSHPLEGSTEAFF. In DNA, the CDR3 is TGTGCCAGCAGCCATCCCCTTGAAGGGAGCACTGAAGCTTTCTTT. The chain recombines TRBV4-2 with TRBJ1-1; no definite D call. This CDR3 contains 15 residues. The ends were cut back, 3 bases at V and 4 bases at J, with 15 bases in the middle. The germline CDR1 and CDR2 sequences are LGHNA and YNFKEQ.

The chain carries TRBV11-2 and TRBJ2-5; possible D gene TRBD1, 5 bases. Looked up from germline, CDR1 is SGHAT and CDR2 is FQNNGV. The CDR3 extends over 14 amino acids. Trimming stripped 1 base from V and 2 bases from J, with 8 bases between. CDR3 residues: CASSLGQFQETQYF. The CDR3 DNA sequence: TGTGCCAGCAGCTTAGGACAGTTTCAAGAGACCCAGTACTTC.

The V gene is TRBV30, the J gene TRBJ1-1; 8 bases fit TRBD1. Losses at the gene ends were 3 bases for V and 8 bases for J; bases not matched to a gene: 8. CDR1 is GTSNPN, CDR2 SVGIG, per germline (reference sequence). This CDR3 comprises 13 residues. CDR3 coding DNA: TGTGCCTGGAGCCAGGGGGCCCTTGGCGAAGCTTTCTTT. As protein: CAWSQGALGEAFF.

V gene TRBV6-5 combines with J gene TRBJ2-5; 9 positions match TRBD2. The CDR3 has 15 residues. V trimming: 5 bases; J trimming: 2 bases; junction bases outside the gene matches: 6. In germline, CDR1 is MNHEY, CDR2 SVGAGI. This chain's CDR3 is CASSTTSGSQETQYF. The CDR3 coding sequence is TGTGCCAGCAGTACGACTAGCGGATCTCAAGAGACCCAGTACTTC.

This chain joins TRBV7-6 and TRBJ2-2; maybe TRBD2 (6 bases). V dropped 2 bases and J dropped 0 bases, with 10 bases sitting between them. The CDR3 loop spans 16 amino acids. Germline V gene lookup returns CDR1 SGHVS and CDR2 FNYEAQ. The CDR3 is CASSLPGGANTGELFF. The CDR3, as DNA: TGTGCCAGCAGCTTACCGGGCGGGGCGAACACCGGGGAGCTGTTTTTT.

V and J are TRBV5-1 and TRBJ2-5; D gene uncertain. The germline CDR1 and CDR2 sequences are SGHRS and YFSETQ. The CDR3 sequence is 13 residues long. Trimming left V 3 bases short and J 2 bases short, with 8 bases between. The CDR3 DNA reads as TGCGCCAGCAGCTCCGCGCCACAAGAGACCCAGTACTTC. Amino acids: CASSSAPQETQYF.

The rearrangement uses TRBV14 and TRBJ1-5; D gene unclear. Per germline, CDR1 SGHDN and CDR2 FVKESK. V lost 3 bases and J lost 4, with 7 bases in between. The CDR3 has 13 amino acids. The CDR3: CASSQGGNQPQHF. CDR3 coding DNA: TGTGCCAGCAGCCAGGGAGGGAATCAGCCCCAGCATTTT.

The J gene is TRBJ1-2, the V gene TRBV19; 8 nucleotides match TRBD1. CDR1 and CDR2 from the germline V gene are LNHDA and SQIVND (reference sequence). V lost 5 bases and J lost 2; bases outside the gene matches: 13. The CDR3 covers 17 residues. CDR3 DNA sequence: TGTGCCAGTAGTGGTGTTGGCGACAGGGGACCAAACTATGGCTACACCTTC. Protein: CASSGVGDRGPNYGYTF. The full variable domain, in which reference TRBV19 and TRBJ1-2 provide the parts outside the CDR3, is DGGITQSPKYLFRKEGQNVTLSCEQNLNHDAMYWYRQDPGQGLRLIYYSQIVNDFQKGDIAEGYSVSREKKESFPLTVTSAQKNPTAFYLCASSGVGDRGPNYGYTFGSGTRLTVV.

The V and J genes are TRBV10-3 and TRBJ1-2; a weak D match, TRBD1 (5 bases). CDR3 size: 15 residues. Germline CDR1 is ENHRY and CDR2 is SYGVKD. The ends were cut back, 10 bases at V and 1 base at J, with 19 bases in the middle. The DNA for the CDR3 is TGTGCCACCCTAGACAGCGGGGGGTTTAACTATGGCTACACCTTC. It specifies CATLDSGGFNYGYTF.

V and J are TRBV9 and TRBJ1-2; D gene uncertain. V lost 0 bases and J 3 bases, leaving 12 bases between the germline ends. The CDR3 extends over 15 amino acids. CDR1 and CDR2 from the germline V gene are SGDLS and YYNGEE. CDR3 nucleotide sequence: TGTGCCAGCAGCGTAGGAGGGAGGGTCGACTATGGCTACACCTTC. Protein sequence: CASSVGGRVDYGYTF.

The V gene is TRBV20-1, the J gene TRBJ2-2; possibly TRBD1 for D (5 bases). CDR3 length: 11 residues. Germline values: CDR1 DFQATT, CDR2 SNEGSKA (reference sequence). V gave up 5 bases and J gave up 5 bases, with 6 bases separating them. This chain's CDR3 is CSAQGTGELFF. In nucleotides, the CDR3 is TGCAGTGCTCAGGGTACCGGGGAGCTGTTTTTT.

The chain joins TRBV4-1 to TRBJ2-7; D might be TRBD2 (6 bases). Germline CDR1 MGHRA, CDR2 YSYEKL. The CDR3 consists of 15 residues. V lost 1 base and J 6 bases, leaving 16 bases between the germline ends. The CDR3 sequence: CASSQGLGGVGEQYF. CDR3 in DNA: TGCGCCAGCAGCCAAGGACTGGGGGGTGTAGGCGAGCAGTACTTC.

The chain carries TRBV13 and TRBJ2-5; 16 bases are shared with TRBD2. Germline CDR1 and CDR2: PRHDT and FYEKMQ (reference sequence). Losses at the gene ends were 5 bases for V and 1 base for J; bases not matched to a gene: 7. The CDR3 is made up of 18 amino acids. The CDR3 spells CASSPPGLAGGVQETQYF. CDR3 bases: TGTGCCAGCAGCCCCCCGGGACTAGCGGGGGGGGTCCAAGAGACCCAGTACTTC.

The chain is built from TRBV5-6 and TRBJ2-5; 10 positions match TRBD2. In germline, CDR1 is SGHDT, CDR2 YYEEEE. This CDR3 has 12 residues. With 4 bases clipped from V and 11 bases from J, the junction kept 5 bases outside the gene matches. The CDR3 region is CASSLGLAAQYF. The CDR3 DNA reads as TGTGCCAGCAGCCTCGGACTAGCGGCGCAGTACTTC.

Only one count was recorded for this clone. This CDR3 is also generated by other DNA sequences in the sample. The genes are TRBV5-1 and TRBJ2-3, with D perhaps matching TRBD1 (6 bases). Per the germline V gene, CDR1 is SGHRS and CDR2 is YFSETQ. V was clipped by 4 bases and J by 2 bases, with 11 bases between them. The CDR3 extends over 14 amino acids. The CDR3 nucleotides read TGCGCCAGCAGCCCCGGGACAACCACAGATACGCAGTATTTT. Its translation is CASSPGTTTDTQYF.

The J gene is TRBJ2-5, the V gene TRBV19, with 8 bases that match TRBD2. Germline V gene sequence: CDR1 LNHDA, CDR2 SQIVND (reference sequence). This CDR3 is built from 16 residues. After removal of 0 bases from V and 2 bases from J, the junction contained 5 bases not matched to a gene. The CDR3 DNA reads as TGTGCCAGTAGTATAGATATCGGGGGGGAGCAAGAGACCCAGTACTTC. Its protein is CASSIDIGGEQETQYF.

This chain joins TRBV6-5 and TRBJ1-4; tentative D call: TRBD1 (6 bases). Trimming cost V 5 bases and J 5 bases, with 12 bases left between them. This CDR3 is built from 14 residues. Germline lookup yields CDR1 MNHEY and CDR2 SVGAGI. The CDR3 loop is CASSEGGENEKLFF. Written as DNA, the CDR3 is TGTGCCAGCAGTGAAGGGGGGGAGAATGAAAAACTGTTTTTT.

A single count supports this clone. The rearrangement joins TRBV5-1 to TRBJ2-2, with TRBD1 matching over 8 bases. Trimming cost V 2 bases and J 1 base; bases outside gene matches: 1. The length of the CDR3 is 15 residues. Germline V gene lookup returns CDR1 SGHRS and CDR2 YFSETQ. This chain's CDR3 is CASSFGTGNTGELFF. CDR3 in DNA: TGCGCCAGCAGCTTCGGGACAGGGAACACCGGGGAGCTGTTTTTT.

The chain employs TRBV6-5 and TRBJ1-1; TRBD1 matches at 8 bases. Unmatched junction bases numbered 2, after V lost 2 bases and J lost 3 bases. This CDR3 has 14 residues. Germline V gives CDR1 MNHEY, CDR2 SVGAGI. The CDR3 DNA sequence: TGTGCCAGCAGTTACACAGGGGGGCACACTGAAGCTTTCTTT. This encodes CASSYTGGHTEAFF.

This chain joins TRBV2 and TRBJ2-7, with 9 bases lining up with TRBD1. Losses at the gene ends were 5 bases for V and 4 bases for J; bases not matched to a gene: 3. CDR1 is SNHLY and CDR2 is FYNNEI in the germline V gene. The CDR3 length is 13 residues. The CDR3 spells CASSFGQGYEQYF. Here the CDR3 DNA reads TGTGCCAGCAGTTTTGGACAGGGGTACGAGCAGTACTTC. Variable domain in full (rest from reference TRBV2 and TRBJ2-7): EPEVTQTPSHQVTQMGQEVILRCVPISNHLYFYWYRQILGQKVEFLVSFYNNEISEKSEIFDDQFSVERPDGSNFTLKIRSTKLEDSAMYFCASSFGQGYEQYFGPGTRLTVT.

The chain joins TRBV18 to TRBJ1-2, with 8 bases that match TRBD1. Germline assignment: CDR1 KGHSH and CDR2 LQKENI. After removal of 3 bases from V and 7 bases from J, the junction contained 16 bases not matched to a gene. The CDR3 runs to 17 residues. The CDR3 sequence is CASSPILQGGEDSGYTF. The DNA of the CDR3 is TGTGCCAGCTCACCGATATTACAGGGGGGTGAAGATTCTGGCTACACCTTC.

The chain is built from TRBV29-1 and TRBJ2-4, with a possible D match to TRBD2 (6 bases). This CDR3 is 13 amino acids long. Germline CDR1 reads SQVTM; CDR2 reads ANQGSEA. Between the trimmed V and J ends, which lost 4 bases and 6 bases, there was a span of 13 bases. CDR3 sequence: CSVGSQGGNIQYF. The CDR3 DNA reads TGCAGCGTTGGTTCCCAGGGAGGAAACATTCAGTACTTC.

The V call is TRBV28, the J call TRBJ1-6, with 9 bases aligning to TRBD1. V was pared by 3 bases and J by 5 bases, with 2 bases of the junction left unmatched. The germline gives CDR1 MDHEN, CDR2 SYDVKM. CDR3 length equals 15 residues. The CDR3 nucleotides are TGTGCCAGCAGTTTCAGGGACAGGGATAATTCACCCCTCCACTTT. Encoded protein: CASSFRDRDNSPLHF.

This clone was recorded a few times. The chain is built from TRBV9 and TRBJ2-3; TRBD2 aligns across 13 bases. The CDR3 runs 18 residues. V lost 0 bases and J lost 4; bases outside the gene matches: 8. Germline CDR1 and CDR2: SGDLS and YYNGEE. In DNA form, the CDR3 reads TGTGCCAGCAGCGTAGGAAGGGGACTAGCGGGAACCCCAGATACGCAGTATTTT. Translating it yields CASSVGRGLAGTPDTQYF.

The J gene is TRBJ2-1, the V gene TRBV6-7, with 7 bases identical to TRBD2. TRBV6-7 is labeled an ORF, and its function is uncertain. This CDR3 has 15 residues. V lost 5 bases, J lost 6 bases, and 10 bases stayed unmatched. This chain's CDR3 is CASSNRDYHSNEQFF. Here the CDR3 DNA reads TGTGCCAGCAGTAACCGGGACTACCACTCCAATGAGCAGTTCTTC.

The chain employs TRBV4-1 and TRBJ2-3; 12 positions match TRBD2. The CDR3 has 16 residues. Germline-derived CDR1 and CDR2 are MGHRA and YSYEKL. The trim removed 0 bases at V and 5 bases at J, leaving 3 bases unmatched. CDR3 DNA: TGCGCCAGCAGCCAAGAGGCGGGACTAGCGGGAGATACGCAGTATTTT. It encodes CASSQEAGLAGDTQYF.

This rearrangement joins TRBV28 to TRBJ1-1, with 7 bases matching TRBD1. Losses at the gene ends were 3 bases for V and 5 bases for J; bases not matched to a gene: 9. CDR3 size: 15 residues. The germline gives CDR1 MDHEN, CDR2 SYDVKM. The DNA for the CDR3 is TGTGCCAGCAGTTTTATCCGGGACAGCGGGACTGAAGCTTTCTTT. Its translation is CASSFIRDSGTEAFF.

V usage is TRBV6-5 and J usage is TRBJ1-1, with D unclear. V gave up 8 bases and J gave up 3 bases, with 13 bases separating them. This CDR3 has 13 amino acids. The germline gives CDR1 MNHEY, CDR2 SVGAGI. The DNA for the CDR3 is TGTGCCAGCGGTCGGAGGAGGGACACTGAAGCTTTCTTT. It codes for CASGRRRDTEAFF.

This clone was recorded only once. CDR3 in DNA: TGTGCCATCAGTGAGTCGTCCCCGGGACAGGGGTTTGGGCTCTACGAGCAGTACTTC. Its protein product is CAISESSPGQGFGLYEQYF. V and J are TRBV10-3 and TRBJ2-7; 10 bases agree with TRBD1. CDR3 length: 19 amino acids. Germline V gene sequence: CDR1 ENHRY, CDR2 SYGVKD. Unmatched junction bases numbered 14, after V lost 0 bases and J lost 3 bases.

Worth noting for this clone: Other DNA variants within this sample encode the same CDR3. CDR3 sequence reads: CASSPPGQPQHF. CDR3 nucleotides: TGTGCCAGCAGCCCCCCCGGTCAGCCCCAGCATTTT. The V call is TRBV7-2, the J call TRBJ1-5; D not certain. The ends were cut back, 5 bases at V and 6 bases at J, with 8 bases in the middle. The germline V gene encodes CDR1 SGHTA and CDR2 FQGNSA. The CDR3 length is 12 residues.

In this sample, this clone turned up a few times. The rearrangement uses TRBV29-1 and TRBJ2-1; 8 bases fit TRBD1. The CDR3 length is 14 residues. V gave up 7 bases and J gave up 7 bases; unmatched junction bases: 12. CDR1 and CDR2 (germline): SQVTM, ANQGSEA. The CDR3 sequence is CSAPRPQGANEQFF. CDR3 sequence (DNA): TGCAGCGCCCCCCGTCCCCAGGGGGCTAATGAGCAGTTCTTC.

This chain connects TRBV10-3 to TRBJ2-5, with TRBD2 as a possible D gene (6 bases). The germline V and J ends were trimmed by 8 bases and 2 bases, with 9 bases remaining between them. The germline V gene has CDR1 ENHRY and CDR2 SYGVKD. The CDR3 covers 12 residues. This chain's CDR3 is CAIRGSQETQYF. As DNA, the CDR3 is TGTGCCATCCGGGGGTCTCAAGAGACCCAGTACTTC.